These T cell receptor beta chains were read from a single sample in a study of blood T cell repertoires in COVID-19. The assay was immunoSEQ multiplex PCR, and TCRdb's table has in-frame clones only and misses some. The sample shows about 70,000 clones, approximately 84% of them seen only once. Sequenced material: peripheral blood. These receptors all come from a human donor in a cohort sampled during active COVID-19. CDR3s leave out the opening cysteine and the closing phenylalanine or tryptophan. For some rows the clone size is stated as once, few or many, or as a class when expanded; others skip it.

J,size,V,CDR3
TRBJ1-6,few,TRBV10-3,AISDLGQGDSPLH
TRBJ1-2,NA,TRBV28,ASRRQGVSSYYGYT
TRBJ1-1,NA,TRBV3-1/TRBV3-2,ASSLRADRGEAF
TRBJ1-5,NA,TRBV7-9,ASSPLGQGRGQPQH
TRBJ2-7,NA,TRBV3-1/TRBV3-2,ASSQAGLPLAGASSYEQY
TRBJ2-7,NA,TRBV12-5,ASGTATGGYEQY
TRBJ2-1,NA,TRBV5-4,ASSPEQGEGQF
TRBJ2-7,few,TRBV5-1,ASSFAGGPTNSYEQY
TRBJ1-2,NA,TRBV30,AWSVPLAGYT
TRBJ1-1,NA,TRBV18,ASSLLRDIDTEAF
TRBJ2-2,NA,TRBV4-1,ASQDNPNTGELF
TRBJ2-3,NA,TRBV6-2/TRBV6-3,ASSYGEGRTDTQY
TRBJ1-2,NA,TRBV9,ASSVAGVYGYT
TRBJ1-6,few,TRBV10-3,AVQGANNSPLH
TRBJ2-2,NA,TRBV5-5,ASSWLAGDTGELF
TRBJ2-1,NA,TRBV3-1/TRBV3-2,ASSQDPQGHNEQF
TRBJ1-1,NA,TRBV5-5,ASSYQTGNTEAF
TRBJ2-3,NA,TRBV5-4,ASSSPVVVRGKGTQY
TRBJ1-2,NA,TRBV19,ASSISGQAIGYT
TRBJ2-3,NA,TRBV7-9,ASSLTSGGEPRGDTQY
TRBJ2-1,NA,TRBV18,ASSPQTSGGSGEQF
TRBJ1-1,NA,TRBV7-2,ASSFGQGGTEAF
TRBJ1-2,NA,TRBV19,ASSTGISYT
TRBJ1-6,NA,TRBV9,ASSVAGTAAYNSPLH
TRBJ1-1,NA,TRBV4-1,ASSHGQGPRAEAF
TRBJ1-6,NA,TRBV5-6,ASSYRGIGSPLH
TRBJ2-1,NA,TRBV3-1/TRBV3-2,ASSQDSWRDEQF
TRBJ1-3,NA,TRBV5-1,ASSLDGDYSGNTIY
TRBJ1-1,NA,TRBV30,AWSARDNEAF
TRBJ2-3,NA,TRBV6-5,ASSRRDTTDTQY
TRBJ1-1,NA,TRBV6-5,ASSYRQNTEAF
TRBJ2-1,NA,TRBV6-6,ASSPRTSGGASNEQF
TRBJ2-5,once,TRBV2,ASSEALGAGETQY
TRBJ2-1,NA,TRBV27,ASTQGAEQF
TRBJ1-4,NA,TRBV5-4,ASSLDTEGDRVNEKLF
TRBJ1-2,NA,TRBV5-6,ASSLFVGLNYGYT
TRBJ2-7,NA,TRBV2,ASSEEGLAGYEQY
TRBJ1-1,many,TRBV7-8,ASSLEGVAF
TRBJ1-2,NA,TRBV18,ASSPEGAGYT
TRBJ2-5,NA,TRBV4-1,ASSQASAGKETQY
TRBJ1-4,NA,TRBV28,ASKEQTGNNEKLF
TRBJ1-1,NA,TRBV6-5,ASFREGTTEAF
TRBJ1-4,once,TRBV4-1,ASSQFGTGGNEKLF
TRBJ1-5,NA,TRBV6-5,AAYPGQNSNQPQH
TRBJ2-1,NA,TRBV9,ASSVGLAGGRWNEQF
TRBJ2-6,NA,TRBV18,ASSPYSSGANVLT
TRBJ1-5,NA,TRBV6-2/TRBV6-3,ASSQRDHREGPQH
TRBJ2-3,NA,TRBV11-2,ASSFQVDTQY
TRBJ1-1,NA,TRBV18,ASSPGQGLTEAF
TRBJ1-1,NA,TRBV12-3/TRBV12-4,ASSKGTEAF
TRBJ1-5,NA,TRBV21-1,ASSQITDRASNQPQH
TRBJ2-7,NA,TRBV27,ASSFGSTGARNEQY
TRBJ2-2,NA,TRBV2,ASSDQDISPGELF
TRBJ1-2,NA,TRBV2,ASSRDRGSYGYT